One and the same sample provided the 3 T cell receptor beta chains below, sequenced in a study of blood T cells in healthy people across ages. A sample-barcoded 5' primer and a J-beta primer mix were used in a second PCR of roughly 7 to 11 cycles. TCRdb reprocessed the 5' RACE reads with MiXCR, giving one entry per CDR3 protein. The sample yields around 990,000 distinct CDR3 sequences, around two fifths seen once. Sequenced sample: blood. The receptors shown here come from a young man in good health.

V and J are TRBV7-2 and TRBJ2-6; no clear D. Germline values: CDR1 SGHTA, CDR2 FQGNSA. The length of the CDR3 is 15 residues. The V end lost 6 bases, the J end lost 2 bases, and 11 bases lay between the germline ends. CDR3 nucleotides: TGTGCCAGCAGACGAATCTCTCCTGGGGCCAACGTCCTGACTTTC. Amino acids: CASRRISPGANVLTF.

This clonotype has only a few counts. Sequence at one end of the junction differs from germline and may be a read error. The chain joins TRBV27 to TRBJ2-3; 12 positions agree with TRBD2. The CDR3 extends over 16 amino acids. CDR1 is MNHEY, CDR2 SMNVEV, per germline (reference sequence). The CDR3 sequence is CASNLSPSGGADTQYF. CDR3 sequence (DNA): TGTGCCAGCAATTTATCACCTAGCGGGGGGGCAGATACGCAGTATTTT.

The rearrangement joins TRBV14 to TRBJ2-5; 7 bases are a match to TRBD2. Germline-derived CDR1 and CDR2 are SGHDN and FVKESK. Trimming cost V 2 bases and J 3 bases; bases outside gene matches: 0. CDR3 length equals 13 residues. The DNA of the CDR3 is TGTGCCAGCAGCCAAAGCGGGGAAGAGACCCAGTACTTC. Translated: CASSQSGEETQYF.